This T cell receptor (beta chain) was recovered during a study of patients and donors after allogeneic stem cell transplantation. This clonotype has more than one count but fewer than ten. TCRdb reprocessed the RT-PCR reads via MiXCR and lists one record per CDR3 protein. The sample lists 920,000 or so distinct CDR3 sequences; roughly 18% were seen once. V lost 1 base and J 5 bases, leaving 15 bases between the germline ends. Germline V gene data show CDR1 as LGHDT and CDR2 as YNNKEL (reference sequence). This CDR3 is 16 amino acids long. The sequenced material came from blood, either unsorted or a sorted T cell fraction (not recorded which). The TCR was taken from a human donor who was either an allogeneic HSCT recipient or a stem cell or donor lymphocyte infusion donor (not recorded which). It is not recorded whose cells these are; they may come from a transplant donor. V usage is TRBV3-1 and J usage is TRBJ2-1, with TRBD2 as a possible D gene (5 bases). CDR3 in DNA: TGTGCCAGCAGCCAAGGGCTGACTACGCAGAACAATGAGCAGTTCTTC. The encoded protein is CASSQGLTTQNNEQFF.